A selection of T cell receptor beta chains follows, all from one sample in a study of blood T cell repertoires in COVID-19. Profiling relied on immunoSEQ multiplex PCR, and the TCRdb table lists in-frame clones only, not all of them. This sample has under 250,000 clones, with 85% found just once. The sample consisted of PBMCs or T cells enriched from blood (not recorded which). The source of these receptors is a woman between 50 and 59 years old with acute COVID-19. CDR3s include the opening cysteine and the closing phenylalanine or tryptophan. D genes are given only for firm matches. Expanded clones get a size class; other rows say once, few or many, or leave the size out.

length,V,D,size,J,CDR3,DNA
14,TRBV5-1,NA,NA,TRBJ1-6,CASSIREHNSPLHF,TGCGCCAGCAGCATCCGGGAACATAATTCACCCCTCCACTTT
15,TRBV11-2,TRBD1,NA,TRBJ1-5,CASSLGTGINQPQHF,TGTGCCAGCAGCTTAGGGACAGGGATTAATCAGCCCCAGCATTTT
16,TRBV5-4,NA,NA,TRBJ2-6,CASSPPSISGANVLTF,TGTGCCAGCAGCCCTCCCAGTATCTCTGGGGCCAACGTCCTGACTTTC
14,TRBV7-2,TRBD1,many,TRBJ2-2,CASSADRGVGELFF,TGTGCCAGCAGCGCCGACAGGGGGGTCGGGGAGCTGTTTTTT
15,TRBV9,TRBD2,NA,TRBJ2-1,CASSVDVAGGREQFF,TGTGCCAGCAGCGTAGACGTAGCGGGGGGACGGGAGCAGTTCTTC
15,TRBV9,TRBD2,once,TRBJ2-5,CASSIAGGLRETQYF,TGTGCCAGCAGCATAGCGGGGGGGCTAAGAGAGACCCAGTACTTC
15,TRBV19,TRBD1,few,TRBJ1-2,CASSPTRDSKYGYTF,TGTGCCAGTAGCCCGACCCGGGACAGTAAATATGGCTACACCTTC
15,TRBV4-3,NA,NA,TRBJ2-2,CASSQDVRYTGELFF,TGCGCCAGCAGCCAAGATGTGCGGTACACCGGGGAGCTGTTTTTT
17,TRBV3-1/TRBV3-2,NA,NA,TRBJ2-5,CASSQEGVGQKQETQYF,TGTGCCAGCAGCCAAGAAGGGGTGGGACAAAAGCAAGAGACCCAGTACTTC
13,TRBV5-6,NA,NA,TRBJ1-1,CASSLVGRAEAFF,TGTGCCAGCAGCTTGGTTGGGAGGGCTGAAGCTTTCTTT
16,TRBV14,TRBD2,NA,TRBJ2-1,CASSSSMGGIFVEQFF,TGTGCCAGCAGCTCTTCCATGGGGGGGATTTTTGTAGAGCAGTTCTTC
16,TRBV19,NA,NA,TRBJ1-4,CASSPGLSATNEKLFF,TGTGCCAGTAGTCCGGGACTCTCTGCGACTAATGAAAAACTGTTTTTT
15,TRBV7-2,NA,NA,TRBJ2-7,CASSLFAGNTYEQYF,TGTGCCAGCAGCTTATTCGCAGGGAATACCTACGAGCAGTACTTC
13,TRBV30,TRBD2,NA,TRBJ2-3,CACPLVAGATQYF,TGTGCCTGCCCCCTTGTAGCGGGGGCTACGCAGTATTTT
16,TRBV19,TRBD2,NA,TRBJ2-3,CASSPFPGGITDTQYF,TGTGCCAGTAGTCCGTTTCCCGGGGGGATCACAGATACGCAGTATTTT
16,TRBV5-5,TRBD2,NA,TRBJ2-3,CASSLGLAATTDTQYF,TGTGCCAGCAGCCTCGGACTAGCGGCTACCACAGATACGCAGTATTTT
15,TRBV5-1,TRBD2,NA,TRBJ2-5,CASSSLGGYQETQYF,TGCGCCAGCAGCTCGCTCGGGGGGTACCAAGAGACCCAGTACTTC
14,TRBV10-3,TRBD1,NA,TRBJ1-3,CAISEDRAGNTIYF,TGTGCCATCAGCGAGGACAGGGCTGGAAACACCATATATTTT
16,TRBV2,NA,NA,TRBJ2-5,CASSEEQGFERETQYF,TGTGCCAGCAGTGAGGAACAGGGCTTTGAGCGAGAGACCCAGTACTTC
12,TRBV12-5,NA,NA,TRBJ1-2,CASGLVGRGRTF,TGTGCTAGTGGTTTGGTTGGCAGGGGACGGACCTTC
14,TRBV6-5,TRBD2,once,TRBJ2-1,CASSLAGGKNEQFF,TGTGCCAGCAGTCTAGCGGGGGGCAAGAATGAGCAGTTCTTC
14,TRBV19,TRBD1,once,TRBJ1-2,CASSPGQLRRGYTF,TGTGCCAGTAGTCCGGGACAGCTTAGAAGAGGCTACACCTTC
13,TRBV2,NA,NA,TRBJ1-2,CASRGTANYGYTF,TGTGCCAGCCGAGGTACGGCTAACTATGGCTACACCTTC
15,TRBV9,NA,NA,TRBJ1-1,CASSVVGQLNTEAFF,TGTGCCAGCAGCGTAGTGGGGCAGTTGAACACTGAAGCTTTCTTT
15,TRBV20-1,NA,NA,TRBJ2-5,CSASGGGAYQETQYF,TGCAGTGCTAGTGGCGGAGGTGCCTACCAAGAGACCCAGTACTTC
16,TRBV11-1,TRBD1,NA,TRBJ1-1,CASSKSGTGVDTEAFF,TGTGCCAGCAGCAAGTCCGGGACAGGGGTTGACACTGAAGCTTTCTTT